The 21 T cell receptor beta chains below all came from one sample that was sequenced in a study of regulatory T cells in long-lasting Graves disease. Described time point: newly diagnosed GD, antithyroid drugs for less than 3 months. RNA isolated from PBMCs was used to make the TCR library. Arm-PCR of CDR3 regions and iRepertoire HTBI primers were the basis on which TCR beta libraries were built. TCRdb independently ran MiXCR on the multiplex PCR reads; one entry per CDR3 protein. This table holds roughly 410,000 distinct CDR3 sequences, over 14% found once. This same sample was also part of a study on T cells in Graves' hyperthyroidism and ophthalmopathy.

Sequenced here: peripheral blood mononuclear cells (PBMCs), sampled at new diagnosis, from a patient treated with antithyroid drugs. The receptors originated from a woman aged 35 to 49 with Graves disease.

As concerns this clonotype: A read error may explain this, as a much larger clone is one base away. The CDR3 does not close with the conserved phenylalanine or tryptophan, likely indicating a read error. V gene TRBV29-1 combines with J gene TRBJ2-5; D call uncertain. V dropped 3 bases and J dropped 3 bases, with 14 bases sitting between them. The CDR3 has 14 amino acids. The germline CDR1 and CDR2 sequences are SQVTM and ANQGSEA. The CDR3: CSVDPFVSEETQYL. For the CDR3, the DNA is TGCAGCGTTGATCCGTTTGTTTCTGAAGAGACCCAGTACCTC.

This clonotype has ten or more counts. The rearrangement uses TRBV18 and TRBJ2-1, with D perhaps matching TRBD2 (6 bases). CDR3 length equals 16 residues. V lost 3 bases and J 2 bases, leaving 14 bases between the germline ends. Germline CDR1 reads KGHSH; CDR2 reads LQKENI. The DNA of the CDR3 is TGTGCCAGCTCACCCAGGGCTAGCGTGGCCTACAATGAGCAGTTCTTC. This codes for CASSPRASVAYNEQFF.

This clonotype was picked up many times. No DNA is shown, since the ends of the CDR3 on it are uncertain; the CDR3 is the one TCRdb lists. The rearrangement uses TRBV28 and TRBJ2-3; the table's D call of TRBD1 was not tested on the DNA. The CDR3 is 15 amino acids in total, end residues counted. Germline V gene sequence: CDR1 MDHEN, CDR2 SYDVKM. The CDR3 spells CASSFGQGLTDTQYF.

Turning to this clonotype: The conserved phenylalanine or tryptophan is not found at the CDR3 terminus, so this likely reflects a read error. The limits of the CDR3 on the DNA are not certain, so only TCRdb's listed CDR3 is given. J is TRBJ2-3 and V is TRBV28; the D call in the table, TRBD1, was not verified against the DNA. The CDR3 length equals 11 residues, ends included. CDR1 and CDR2 (germline): MDHEN, SYDVKM. CDR3: CASSLGPDLEV.

This rearrangement joins TRBV5-6 to TRBJ1-4, with TRBD1 as a possible D gene (5 bases). The CDR3 has 17 residues. CDR1 is SGHDT and CDR2 is YYEEEE in the germline V gene. Trimming removed 0 bases at V and 4 bases at J, with 16 bases between. CDR3 in DNA: TGTGCCAGCAGCTTGGCGTCAGACCGGGGCCTTAATGAAAAACTGTTTTTT. Its translation: CASSLASDRGLNEKLFF.

This rearrangement joins TRBV7-2 to TRBJ2-1; possibly TRBD1 for D (5 bases). Between the trimmed V and J ends, which lost 1 base and 10 bases, there was a span of 8 bases. This CDR3 contains 12 residues. CDR1 is SGHTA, CDR2 FQGNSA, per germline. The CDR3 loop is CASSLDWGEQFF. As DNA, the CDR3 is TGTGCCAGCAGCTTAGACTGGGGCGAGCAGTTCTTC.

This clonotype was counted at least ten times. V is TRBV12-3 or TRBV12-4 and J is TRBJ1-2; 9 nucleotides agree with TRBD1. The CDR3 is 18 amino acids. Trimming at V came to 5 bases and at J to 4 bases, leaving 17 bases not matched to a gene. CDR3 in amino acids: CASSPLGYGGTGIYGYTF. CDR3 nucleotide sequence: TGTGCCAGCAGTCCCTTGGGCTATGGGGGGACAGGGATCTATGGCTACACCTTC.

This clonotype appeared a single time. A much larger clonotype is one base distant, so this may be a read error. The V gene is TRBV19, the J gene TRBJ2-5; a weak D match, TRBD2 (5 bases). The CDR3 is 15 amino acids. V dropped 7 bases and J dropped 5 bases, with 20 bases sitting between them. The germline V gene has CDR1 LNHDA and CDR2 SQIVND (reference sequence). CDR3 nucleotide sequence: TGTGCCAGTATTATCGGTCCGGGGATGGGGGAGACCCAGTACTTC. This sequence encodes CASIIGPGMGETQYF. Based on the CDR3 plus reference TRBV19 and TRBJ2-5, the full variable domain is DGGITQSPKYLFRKEGQNVTLSCEQNLNHDAMYWYRQDPGQGLRLIYYSQIVNDFQKGDIAEGYSVSREKKESFPLTVTSAQKNPTAFYLCASIIGPGMGETQYFGPGTRLLVL.

This clonotype was recorded at least ten times. The chain combines TRBV3-1 with TRBJ2-5; 8 bases map to TRBD1. V shed 4 bases, J shed 4 bases, and the junction held 8 bases outside the gene matches. This CDR3 region has 15 residues. Germline V CDR1 and CDR2: LGHDT, YNNKEL (reference sequence). For the CDR3, the DNA is TGTGCCAGCAGCCTTCGGAGTGGGACAGGAGAGACCCAGTACTTC. Its translation: CASSLRSGTGETQYF.

The DNA of the CDR3 is TGTGCCAGCAGCGGGGGGGACACTGGCTACACCTTC. It is translated as CASSGGDTGYTF. The rearrangement links TRBV5-4 to TRBJ1-2, with D possibly being TRBD1 (6 bases). The CDR3 is 12 residues long. From germline, CDR1 is SGHNT and CDR2 YYREEE (reference sequence). Trimming removed 4 bases from V and 7 bases from J, with 11 bases in between.

This clonotype was seen ten or more times. The chain has TRBV7-3 and TRBJ2-3; D may be TRBD2 (6 bases). The DNA matches TRBJ2-5 better at its end, which makes the J call doubtful. In germline, CDR1 is SGHTA, CDR2 FQGTGA. The CDR3 has 15 amino acids. CDR3 loop: CASSLTGRSWETQYF. DNA for the CDR3: TGTGCCAGCAGCTTAACAGGGAGGAGTTGGGAGACCCAGTACTTC.

This clonotype appeared many times. The CDR3 nucleotides read TGTGCCAGCACCCCGACCTTATCTGGGGCCAACGTCCTGACTTTC. As protein: CASTPTLSGANVLTF. V usage is TRBV12-3 or TRBV12-4 and J usage is TRBJ2-6, with D unclear. V lost 7 bases and J lost 1, with 11 bases in between. This CDR3 is built from 15 residues.

The table lists this clonotype with a few counts. The chain is built from TRBV9 and TRBJ1-1, with D possibly being TRBD1 (6 bases). Germline CDR1 is SGDLS and CDR2 is YYNGEE. V was clipped by 3 bases and J by 0 bases, with 12 bases between them. This CDR3 contains 15 residues. CDR3 nucleotide sequence: TGTGCCAGCAGCGAAGAACAGGGACTGAACACTGAAGCTTTCTTT. Its protein product is CASSEEQGLNTEAFF.

This clonotype appeared a few times. This rearrangement joins TRBV18 to TRBJ1-4, with D unclear. CDR1 and CDR2 (germline): KGHSH, LQKENI. The CDR3 totals 15 residues. V lost 2 bases, J lost 8 bases, and 15 bases lay in between. In DNA form, the CDR3 reads TGTGCCAGCTCACCAGGGTCGAACGGAGTCGAAAAACTGTTTTTT. Translating gives CASSPGSNGVEKLFF.

As to this clonotype: A much larger clonotype is one base distant, so this may be a read error. The chain joins TRBV19 to TRBJ1-5, with TRBD1 matching 8 bases. CDR1 is LNHDA and CDR2 is SQIVND in the germline V gene (reference sequence). The V gene end was trimmed by 9 bases and the J gene end by 5 bases; junction bases not matched to a gene: 9. The CDR3 is 14 amino acids. The DNA for the CDR3 is TGTGCCAGCCAGACAGGGGCCTACGATCAGCCCCAGCATTTT. It yields the protein CASQTGAYDQPQHF.

This clonotype was detected ten times or more. The rearrangement joins TRBV27 to TRBJ2-5; 8 bases are shared with TRBD2. Per germline, CDR1 MNHEY and CDR2 SMNVEV (reference sequence). This CDR3 is built from 15 residues. V lost 7 bases and J lost 1; bases outside the gene matches: 8. The CDR3 coding sequence is TGTGCCAGCACTCAGATACGGGGGGGCCAAGAGACCCAGTACTTC. Translated, it gives CASTQIRGGQETQYF.

This clonotype was detected many times. As DNA, the CDR3 is TGTGCCAGCAGAGACAGGGGGCGGTACACTGAAGCTTTCTTT. This codes for CASRDRGRYTEAFF. This sequence joins TRBV11-2 and TRBJ1-1; 10 bases agree with TRBD1. This CDR3 has 14 residues. J was trimmed by 3 bases and V by 6 bases; bases with no gene match: 4. Per the germline V gene, CDR1 is SGHAT and CDR2 is FQNNGV.

A word on this clonotype: A far larger clone differs by one base, so this is likely a read error. The chain has TRBV6-2 or TRBV6-3 and TRBJ2-1; no firm D call. The germline V and J ends were trimmed by 6 bases and 0 bases, with 18 bases remaining between them. CDR1 MNHEY and CDR2 SVGEGT come from the germline V gene. This CDR3 comprises 17 residues. The CDR3 DNA sequence: TGTGCCAGCAGCTTATTAGGGATGGCTACCTCCTACAATGAGCAGTTCTTC. It yields the protein CASSLLGMATSYNEQFF.

Ten or more counts support this clonotype. The rearrangement joins TRBV4-1 to TRBJ1-1; no firm D call. V gave up 3 bases and J gave up 1 base, with 9 bases separating them. Germline V CDR1 and CDR2: MGHRA, YSYEKL. The CDR3 has 14 amino acids. DNA for the CDR3: TGCGCCAGCAGCCACCTTTTAGGGAACACTGAAGCTTTCTTT. As protein: CASSHLLGNTEAFF.

This clonotype was counted at least ten times. In nucleotides, the CDR3 is TGTGCCAGTAGTATAGCAGCGGGGGGTCCTGAGCAGTACTTC. Translating gives CASSIAAGGPEQYF. The chain is built from TRBV19 and TRBJ2-7; 9 bases agree with TRBD2. Germline V gene sequence: CDR1 LNHDA, CDR2 SQIVND (reference sequence). With V trimmed by 1 base and J by 7 bases, 5 bases remained unmatched. The CDR3 spans 14 residues.

V and J are TRBV14 and TRBJ1-1; no clear D. Germline-derived CDR1 and CDR2 are SGHDN and FVKESK. Trimming removed 6 bases at V and 2 bases at J, with 22 bases between. This CDR3 spans 17 amino acids. CDR3 loop: CASSHKIDAAANTEAFF. CDR3 sequence (DNA): TGTGCCAGCAGTCACAAGATAGATGCGGCGGCCAACACTGAAGCTTTCTTT.